This T cell receptor beta chain was found in a study of somatic mutations in cytotoxic T cells in rheumatoid arthritis. Repertoires were generated with immunoSEQ multiplex PCR, while TCRdb's copy carries only in-frame clones and drops some. The sample carries 15,000 to 20,000 clones, approximately 80% recorded once. The CDR3 totals 15 residues. Germline-derived CDR1 and CDR2 are SEHNR and FQNEAQ (reference sequence). Trimming removed 7 bases from V and 1 base from J; junction bases left unmatched: 8. The source material was CD8+ T cells sorted from blood. This rearrangement joins TRBV7-9 to TRBJ2-3; 7 bases are a match to TRBD2. This TCR came from an adult with rheumatoid arthritis. Here the CDR3 reads CASNPGSGGTDTQYF. The CDR3 DNA follows: TGTGCCAGCAACCCTGGGAGCGGGGGCACAGATACGCAGTATTTT.